Listed here are 17 T cell receptor beta chains from one sample, sequenced in a study of radiation and T cells in renal cell carcinoma. Stated time point: baseline pretreatment blood. The treatment here: 15 Gy SBRT to primary tumor, nephrectomy 4 weeks later. Repertoires were generated with immunoSEQ multiplex PCR, while TCRdb's copy carries only in-frame clones and drops some. The table has approximately 150,000 clones, roughly nine tenths seen once. Sample: blood, taken from a patient whose treatment included radiotherapy and nephrectomy. The receptors were sampled from a woman aged 70-85 years with renal cell carcinoma.

There are a few counts of this clone. The genes are TRBV7-2 and TRBJ1-2; D unclear. The V end lost 1 base, the J end lost 2 bases, and 11 bases lay between the germline ends. Germline CDR1 SGHTA, CDR2 FQGNSA. CDR3 length: 15 amino acids. The CDR3 spells CASSLEIRANYGYTF. In DNA form, the CDR3 reads TGTGCCAGCAGCTTAGAGATCCGGGCAAACTATGGCTACACCTTC.

V and J are TRBV18 and TRBJ2-7; the match to TRBD1 covers 7 bases. J lost 0 bases, V lost 6 bases, and 8 bases had no gene match. The germline CDR1 and CDR2 sequences are KGHSH and LQKENI. The CDR3 contains 15 residues. The CDR3 reads CASSLGQVVSYEQYF. The CDR3 DNA is TGTGCCAGCTCCCTCGGACAGGTGGTCTCCTACGAGCAGTACTTC.

This rearrangement joins TRBV6-5 to TRBJ2-1; D is unresolved. The germline CDR1 and CDR2 sequences are MNHEY and SVGAGI. This CDR3 region has 11 residues. Trimming removed 8 bases at V and 4 bases at J, with 6 bases between. The CDR3 is CASEGYNEQFF. As DNA, the CDR3 is TGTGCCAGCGAAGGTTACAATGAGCAGTTCTTC.

This rearrangement joins TRBV6-6 to TRBJ2-7; D may be TRBD2 (6 bases). Looked up from germline, CDR1 is MNHNY and CDR2 is SVGAGI (reference sequence). This CDR3 spans 13 amino acids. V was clipped by 6 bases and J by 1 base, with 10 bases between them. The chain's CDR3 is CASSWGLSYEQYF. The DNA of the CDR3 is TGTGCCAGCAGCTGGGGACTTTCCTACGAGCAGTACTTC.

This clone was counted between two and nine times. The chain has TRBV30 and TRBJ1-1; no definite D call. This CDR3 has 14 amino acids. The germline V gene has CDR1 GTSNPN and CDR2 SVGIG (reference sequence). The V end was cut by 2 bases, the J end by 1 base, with 11 bases between. In nucleotides, the CDR3 is TGTGCCTGGAGTATTAGCAATCGGAACACTGAAGCTTTCTTT. This sequence encodes CAWSISNRNTEAFF.

The rearrangement joins TRBV7-8 to TRBJ2-1; 11 bases match TRBD2. V lost 3 bases to trimming and J lost 9 bases; unmatched junction nucleotides: 7. This CDR3 contains 15 residues. The germline V gene has CDR1 SGHVS and CDR2 FQNEAQ. This chain's CDR3 is CASSFASGGYGEQFF. DNA of the CDR3: TGTGCCAGCAGCTTCGCTAGCGGGGGGTACGGTGAGCAGTTCTTC.

This clone was picked up one time. The rearrangement links TRBV7-2 to TRBJ2-1, with 8 bases that match TRBD1. This CDR3 spans 16 amino acids. V gave up 2 bases and J gave up 1 base; unmatched junction bases: 4. From germline, CDR1 is SGHTA and CDR2 FQGNSA. The CDR3 is CASSLQTGESYNEQFF. As DNA, the CDR3 is TGTGCCAGCAGCTTACAGACAGGGGAATCCTACAATGAGCAGTTCTTC.

CDR3 sequence: CASSSLREAFF. The CDR3 DNA follows: TGTGCCAGCAGTTCCTTAAGAGAAGCTTTCTTT. The genes are TRBV28 and TRBJ1-1; D is unresolved. Trimming left V 4 bases short and J 8 bases short, with 8 bases between. Germline values: CDR1 MDHEN, CDR2 SYDVKM. The CDR3 loop spans 11 amino acids.

The rearrangement joins TRBV28 to TRBJ1-1, with D hard to call. Germline V gene sequence: CDR1 MDHEN, CDR2 SYDVKM. Trimming cost V 6 bases and J 0 bases, with 11 bases left between them. The CDR3 is made up of 14 amino acids. CDR3 coding DNA: TGTGCCAGCAGGCCTGGCATCGTGAACACTGAAGCTTTCTTT. Translation gives CASRPGIVNTEAFF.

The rearrangement joins TRBV5-1 to TRBJ1-1, with D hard to call. In germline, CDR1 is SGHRS, CDR2 YFSETQ. The germline V and J ends were trimmed by 2 bases and 3 bases, with 11 bases remaining between them. The CDR3 is 14 residues long. Here the CDR3 DNA reads TGCGCCAGCAGCTTTAGGGTAGGCGACACTGAAGCTTTCTTT. Translation gives CASSFRVGDTEAFF.

The chain is built from TRBV5-4 and TRBJ1-2, with D unclear. Trimming pared 0 bases from V and 2 bases from J, leaving 8 bases between. This CDR3 is built from 14 residues. In germline, CDR1 is SGHNT, CDR2 YYREEE (reference sequence). CDR3 bases: TGTGCCAGCAGCTTGGTTGGCAGAAACTATGGCTACACCTTC. Translating gives CASSLVGRNYGYTF. Filled out from reference TRBV5-4 and TRBJ1-2, the complete variable domain reads ETGVTQSPTHLIKTRGQQVTLRCSSQSGHNTVSWYQQALGQGPQFIFQYYREEENGRGNFPPRFSGLQFPNYSSELNVNALELDDSALYLCASSLVGRNYGYTFGSGTRLTVV.

This chain joins TRBV6-6 and TRBJ1-4; 10 nucleotides agree with TRBD1. This CDR3 contains 14 residues. The ends lost 6 bases at V and 5 bases at J; junction bases unmatched: 3. Germline values: CDR1 MNHNY, CDR2 SVGAGI (reference sequence). CDR3 DNA: TGTGCCAGCAGGCCGGGACAGGGGAATGAAAAACTGTTTTTT. Its protein is CASRPGQGNEKLFF.

J is TRBJ2-2 and V is TRBV28, with TRBD1 as a possible D gene (5 bases). The germline V gene encodes CDR1 MDHEN and CDR2 SYDVKM. Between the trimmed V and J ends, which lost 6 bases and 3 bases, there was a span of 11 bases. There are 14 residues in the CDR3. The CDR3 region is CASRPDSHTGELFF. The DNA for the CDR3 is TGTGCCAGCAGACCAGACAGCCACACCGGGGAGCTGTTTTTT. The variable domain in full, completed from reference TRBV28 and TRBJ2-2, reads DVKVTQSSRYLVKRTGEKVFLECVQDMDHENMFWYRQDPGLGLRLIYFSYDVKMKEKGDIPEGYSVSREKKERFSLILESASTNQTSMYLCASRPDSHTGELFFGEGSRLTVL.

The rearrangement uses TRBV6-1 and TRBJ1-6; a possible D gene is TRBD1 (5 bases). With 0 bases removed from V and 14 bases from J, the gap between germline ends came to 17 bases. The germline V gene has CDR1 MNHNS and CDR2 SASEGT. The CDR3 extends over 15 amino acids. CDR3 region: CASSEATGAFRALHF. Here the CDR3 DNA reads TGTGCCAGCAGTGAAGCAACAGGAGCATTTAGGGCCCTCCACTTT.

The V and J genes are TRBV28 and TRBJ2-3, with 10 positions matching TRBD1. The CDR3 is made up of 15 amino acids. The V segment lost 7 bases and the J segment 4 bases; nucleotides outside the gene matches: 8. Germline CDR1 reads MDHEN; CDR2 reads SYDVKM. The CDR3 is CASTGGGQGSDTQYF. The DNA for the CDR3 is TGTGCCAGCACCGGGGGGGGACAGGGGTCAGATACGCAGTATTTT.

This chain joins TRBV5-1 and TRBJ1-5; D is possibly TRBD1 (6 bases). The V gene lost 2 bases and the J gene lost 5 bases, with 14 bases spanning the gap. The germline CDR1 and CDR2 sequences are SGHRS and YFSETQ. This CDR3 comprises 15 residues. The CDR3 loop is CASSFDGGLDQPQHF. CDR3 in DNA: TGCGCCAGCAGCTTCGACGGGGGGCTCGATCAGCCCCAGCATTTT.

This clone is a singleton in its sample. This chain links TRBV4-3 with TRBJ1-1; 7 bases are shared with TRBD1. The CDR3 has 14 residues. Per the germline V gene, CDR1 is LGHNA and CDR2 is YSLEER. V dropped 1 base and J dropped 2; count of bases not matched to a gene: 1. The DNA of the CDR3 is TGCGCCAGCAGCCAAGGGGACAGTAACACTGAAGCTTTCTTT. This sequence encodes CASSQGDSNTEAFF.